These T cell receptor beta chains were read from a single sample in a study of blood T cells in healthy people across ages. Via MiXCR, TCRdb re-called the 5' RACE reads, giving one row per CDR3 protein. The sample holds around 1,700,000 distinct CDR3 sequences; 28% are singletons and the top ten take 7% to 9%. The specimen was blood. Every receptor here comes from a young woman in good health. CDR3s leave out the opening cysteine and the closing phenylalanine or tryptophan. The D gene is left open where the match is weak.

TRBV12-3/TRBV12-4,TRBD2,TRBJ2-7,ASRLAARSYEQY
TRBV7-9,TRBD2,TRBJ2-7,ASSFSPLAAFHQY
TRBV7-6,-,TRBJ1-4,TSSLQRTATNEKLF
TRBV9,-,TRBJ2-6,ASTPRGTVASGANVLT
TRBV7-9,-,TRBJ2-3,ASSQVGAADMQY
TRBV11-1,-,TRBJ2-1,ASSLAGNPYNEQF
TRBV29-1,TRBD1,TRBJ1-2,CVKQGALYGYT
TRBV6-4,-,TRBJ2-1,ASRINRERF
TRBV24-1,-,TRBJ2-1,ATSETGTSSYNEQF
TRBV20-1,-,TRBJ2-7,SARASVTYEQY
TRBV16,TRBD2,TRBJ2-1,ASSQWVASGSRNEQF
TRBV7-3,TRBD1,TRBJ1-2,ASSLAGQGDYT
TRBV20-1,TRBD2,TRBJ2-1,SAVPREVYNEQF
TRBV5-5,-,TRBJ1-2,ASSFRQVANYGYT
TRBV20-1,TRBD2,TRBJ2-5,SARVAGGPRETQY
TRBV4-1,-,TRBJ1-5,ASSQEGGFGNQPQH
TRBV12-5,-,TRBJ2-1,ASGFEVGTGLGNEQF
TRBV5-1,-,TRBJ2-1,ASSLDSLGYNEQF
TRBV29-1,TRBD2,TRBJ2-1,SVSLGSGGYNEQF
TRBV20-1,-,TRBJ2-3,SARPQVLPDTQY
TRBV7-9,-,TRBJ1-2,ASSLGGLRYGYT
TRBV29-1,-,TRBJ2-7,SVVNLGFTYEQY
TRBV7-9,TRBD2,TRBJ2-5,ASFRGSPSYNEQY
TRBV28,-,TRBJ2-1,ASSFWASSSEQF
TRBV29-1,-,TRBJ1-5,SVTRGGNQPQH
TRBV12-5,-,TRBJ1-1,ASRSKEGRTEAF
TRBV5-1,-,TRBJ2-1,ASSPRGLGHNEQF
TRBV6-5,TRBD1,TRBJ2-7,ASSRARDRSSYEQY
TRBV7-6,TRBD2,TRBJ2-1,ASSLDTSGVKNEQF
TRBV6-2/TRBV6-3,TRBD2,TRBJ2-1,ASTSGGMTPYNEQF
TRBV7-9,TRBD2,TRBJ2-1,ASSLEVTSRQGNEQF
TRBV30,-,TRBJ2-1,AWRGALASYNEQF
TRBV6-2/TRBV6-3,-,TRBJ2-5,ASSFDFQETQY
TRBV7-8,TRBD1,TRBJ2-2,ASIRGTGAPGELF
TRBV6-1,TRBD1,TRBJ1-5,ASGTTGGNQPQH
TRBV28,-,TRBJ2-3,ACSPPGVSTDTQY
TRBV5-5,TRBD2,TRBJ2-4,ASSRTSGRRNIQY
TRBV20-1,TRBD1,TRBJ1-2,SARVLGTAYGYT
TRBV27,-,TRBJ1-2,ASGRSTGLGYGYT